The next 2 T cell receptor beta chains were all read from a single sample in a study of T cell repertoires in cytomegalovirus infection. Each CDR3 protein gets one entry after TCRdb re-called the reads with MiXCR. The table has hundreds of thousands of distinct CDR3 sequences, more than 20% seen once; the top ten hold less than 9.5%. Sequenced input: CD8+ T cells from PBMCs. The receptor set was obtained from a human donor in good health (CMV status not recorded). Some clones in this sample may be carry-over from other donors' samples.

In this sample, this clonotype turned up a few times. This chain connects TRBV12-3 or TRBV12-4 to TRBJ1-4, with 9 bases fitting TRBD1. The CDR3 totals 13 residues. Trimming cost V 8 bases and J 8 bases; bases outside gene matches: 6. The CDR3 region has the DNA TGTGCCAGCGGGGGGACAGGGTACGAAAAACTGTTTTTT. Protein product: CASGGTGYEKLFF.

In its sample, this clonotype was seen a few times. The chain joins TRBV20-1 to TRBJ2-2, with D possibly called TRBD1 or TRBD2 (5 bases each). The CDR3 is 16 amino acids. CDR1 DFQATT and CDR2 SNEGSKA come from the germline V gene (reference sequence). The V gene lost 1 base and the J gene lost 0 bases, with 12 bases spanning the gap. CDR3 in DNA: TGCAGTGCTAGAGCGGGGTGGGGCGCGAACACCGGGGAGCTGTTTTTT. It specifies CSARAGWGANTGELFF.